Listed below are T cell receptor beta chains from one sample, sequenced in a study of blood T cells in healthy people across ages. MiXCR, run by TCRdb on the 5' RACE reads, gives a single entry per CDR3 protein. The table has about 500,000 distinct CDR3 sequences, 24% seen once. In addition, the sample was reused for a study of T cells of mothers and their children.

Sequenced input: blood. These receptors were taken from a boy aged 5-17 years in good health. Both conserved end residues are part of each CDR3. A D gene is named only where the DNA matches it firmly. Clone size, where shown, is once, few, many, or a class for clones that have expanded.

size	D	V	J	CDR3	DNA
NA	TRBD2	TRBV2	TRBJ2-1	CASSGTSGRSYNEQFF	TGTGCCAGCAGTGGGACTAGCGGGAGGTCCTACAATGAGCAGTTCTTC
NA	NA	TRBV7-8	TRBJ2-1	CASSLAGLLRSNEQFF	TGTGCCAGCAGCTTAGCGGGTCTGCTCCGAAGCAATGAGCAGTTCTTC
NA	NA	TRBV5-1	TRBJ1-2	CASSDDRLANYGYTF	TGCGCCAGCAGCGACGACAGGCTTGCTAACTATGGCTACACCTTC
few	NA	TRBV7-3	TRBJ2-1	CVSSPNGGLRQFF	TGTGTCAGCAGCCCAAATGGGGGGCTGAGGCAGTTCTTC
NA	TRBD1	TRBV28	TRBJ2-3	CASSLVTGGAETDTQYF	TGTGCCAGCAGTCTGGTAACAGGGGGCGCTGAGACAGATACGCAGTATTTT
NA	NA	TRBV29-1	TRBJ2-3	CSVDPTDTQYF	TGCAGCGTTGACCCCACAGATACGCAGTATTTT
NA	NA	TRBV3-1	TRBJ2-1	CASSHDRLWGYNEQFF	TGTGCCAGCAGCCACGACAGGTTGTGGGGTTACAATGAGCAGTTCTTC
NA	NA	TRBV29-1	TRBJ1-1	CSARTQTAFF	TGCAGCGCTCGAACCCAAACGGCTTTCTTT
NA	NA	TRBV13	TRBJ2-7	CASSFFTETYEQYF	TGTGCCAGCAGCTTCTTTACTGAAACCTACGAGCAGTACTTC
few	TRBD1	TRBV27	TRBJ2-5	CASSQGTGMLGETQYF	TGTGCCAGCAGTCAAGGGACAGGAATGTTGGGAGAGACCCAGTACTTC
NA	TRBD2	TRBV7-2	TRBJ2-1	CASSSVLAGAWNEQFF	TGTGCCAGCAGCTCTGTTCTAGCGGGAGCATGGAATGAGCAGTTCTTC
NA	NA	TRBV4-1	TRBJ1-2	CASSQGLSGYTF	TGCGCCAGCAGCCAAGGATTATCTGGCTACACCTTC
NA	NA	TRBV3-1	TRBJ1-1	CASSQDSGPAVIEAFF	TGTGCCAGCAGCCAAGATAGTGGGCCGGCGGTCATTGAAGCTTTCTTT
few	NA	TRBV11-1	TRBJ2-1	CASSKTGEQFF	TGTGCCAGCAGCAAAACAGGGGAGCAGTTCTTC
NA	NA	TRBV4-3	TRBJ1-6	CASSQEGSSYNSPLHF	TGCGCCAGCAGCCAAGAAGGGAGCTCCTATAATTCACCCCTCCACTTT
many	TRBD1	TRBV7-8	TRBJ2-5	CASSLDRAGGSETQYF	TGTGCCAGCAGCTTAGATCGGGCAGGGGGCTCGGAGACCCAGTACTTC
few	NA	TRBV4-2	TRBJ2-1	CASSHRYSSYEQFF	TGTGCCAGCAGCCACAGGTACTCCTCGTATGAGCAGTTCTTC
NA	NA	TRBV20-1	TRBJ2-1	CSARSWVGWEQFF	TGCAGTGCTAGATCTTGGGTGGGGTGGGAGCAGTTCTTC
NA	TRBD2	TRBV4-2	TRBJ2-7	CASSQASGSPNYEQYF	TGTGCCAGCAGCCAAGCAAGCGGGAGCCCGAACTACGAGCAGTACTTC
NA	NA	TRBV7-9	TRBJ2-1	CASSLRPSNEQFF	TGTGCCAGCAGCTTACGGCCTAGCAATGAGCAGTTCTTC
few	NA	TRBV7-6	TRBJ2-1	CASSLLGFNEQSF	TGTGCCAGCAGCTTACTAGGTTTCAATGAGCAGTCCTTC
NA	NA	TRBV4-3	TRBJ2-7	CASSQDVGTYEQYF	TGCGCCAGCAGCCAAGATGTAGGGACTTACGAGCAGTACTTC
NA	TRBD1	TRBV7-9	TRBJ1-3	CASSPDRADSGNTIYF	TGTGCCAGCAGCCCCGACAGGGCCGACTCTGGAAACACCATATATTTT
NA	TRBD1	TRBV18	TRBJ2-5	CASSPQTGQETQYF	TGTGCCAGCTCACCACAGACAGGGCAAGAGACCCAGTACTTC
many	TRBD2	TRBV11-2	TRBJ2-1	CASSLGGLANEQFF	TGTGCCAGCAGCTTAGGCGGACTAGCGAATGAGCAGTTCTTC
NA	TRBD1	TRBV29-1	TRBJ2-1	CSVEETGGSEQFF	TGCAGCGTTGAAGAGACAGGGGGCTCTGAGCAGTTCTTC
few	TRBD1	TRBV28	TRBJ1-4	CASSSRQGALSTNEKLFF	TGTGCCAGCAGTTCCAGACAGGGGGCTTTATCAACTAATGAAAAACTGTTTTTT
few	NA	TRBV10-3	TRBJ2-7	CAISESQGFDEQYF	TGTGCCATCAGTGAGTCTCAGGGGTTCGACGAGCAGTACTTC
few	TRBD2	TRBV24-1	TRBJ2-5	CATSGGEVGETQYF	TGTGCCACCAGCGGGGGGGAGGTTGGAGAGACCCAGTACTTC
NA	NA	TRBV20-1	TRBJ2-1	CSARKQGRSEQFF	TGCAGTGCTAGAAAACAGGGAAGGAGTGAGCAGTTCTTC
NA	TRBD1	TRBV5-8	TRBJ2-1	CASSFSGTGYREQFF	TGTGCCAGCAGCTTCTCAGGGACAGGGTATCGGGAGCAGTTCTTC
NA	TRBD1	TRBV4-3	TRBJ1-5	CASSQGAYRGEQPQHF	TGCGCCAGCAGCCAGGGGGCCTACAGGGGGGAACAGCCCCAGCATTTT
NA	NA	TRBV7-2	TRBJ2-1	CASSLDRVGEQFF	TGTGCCAGCAGCTTAGACCGGGTGGGTGAGCAGTTCTTC
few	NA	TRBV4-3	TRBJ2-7	CASSQEYRGGYEQYF	TGCGCCAGCAGCCAAGAGTACAGGGGGGGATACGAGCAGTACTTC
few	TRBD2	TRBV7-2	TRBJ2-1	CASSQWTSEQFF	TGTGCCAGCAGCCAATGGACTAGTGAGCAGTTCTTC
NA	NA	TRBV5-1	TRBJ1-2	CASSLPDKGGYGYTF	TGCGCCAGCAGCTTGCCCGACAAAGGAGGCTATGGCTACACCTTC
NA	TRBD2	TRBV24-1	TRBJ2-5	CATSDFKREVLTQYF	TGTGCCACCAGTGATTTCAAGCGGGAGGTCCTGACCCAGTACTTC
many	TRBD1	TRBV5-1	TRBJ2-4	CASSLGTGTENIQYF	TGCGCCAGCAGCTTGGGGACCGGGACAGAAAACATTCAGTACTTC
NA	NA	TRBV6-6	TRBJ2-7	CASSYSQGPYEQYF	TGTGCCAGCAGTTACTCTCAGGGACCCTACGAGCAGTACTTC
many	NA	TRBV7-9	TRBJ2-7	CASSSLDYEQYF	TGTGCCAGCAGCTCCCTAGACTACGAGCAGTACTTC
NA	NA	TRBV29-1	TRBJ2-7	CSVEREGEQYF	TGCAGCGTTGAAAGAGAGGGCGAGCAGTACTTC
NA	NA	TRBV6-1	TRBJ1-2	CTSSERQAYGYTF	TGTACCAGCAGCGAAAGACAGGCCTATGGCTACACCTTC
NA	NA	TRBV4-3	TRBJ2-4	CASSQGLDVVKNIQYF	TGCGCCAGCAGCCAAGGACTAGATGTCGTCAAAAACATTCAGTACTTC
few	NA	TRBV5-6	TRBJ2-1	CASSFSPPSSYNEQFF	TGTGCCAGCAGCTTTAGTCCACCGAGCTCCTACAATGAGCAGTTCTTC
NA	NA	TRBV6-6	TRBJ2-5	CASRGAIRGAPETQYF	TGTGCCAGCAGGGGGGCCATCAGGGGTGCCCCAGAGACCCAGTACTTC
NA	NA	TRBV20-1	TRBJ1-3	CSAGSQGAGNTIYF	TGCAGTGCTGGATCCCAGGGAGCTGGAAACACCATATATTTT
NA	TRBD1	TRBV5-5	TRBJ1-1	CASSPTGAMNTEAFF	TGTGCCAGCAGTCCGACAGGGGCCATGAACACTGAAGCTTTCTTT
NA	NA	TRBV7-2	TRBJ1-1	CASSFGPDTEAFF	TGTGCCAGCAGCTTCGGACCGGACACTGAAGCTTTCTTT
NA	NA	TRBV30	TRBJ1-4	CAFNGGGVGEKLFF	TGTGCCTTCAACGGAGGGGGAGTCGGTGAAAAACTGTTTTTT
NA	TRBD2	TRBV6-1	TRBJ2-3	CASSGLAGISTDTQYF	TGTGCCAGCAGTGGCCTAGCGGGTATTAGCACAGATACGCAGTATTTT
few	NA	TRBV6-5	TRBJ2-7	CASSYSQVSYEQYF	TGTGCCAGCAGTTATTCGCAGGTTTCCTACGAGCAGTACTTC
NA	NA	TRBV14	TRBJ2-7	CASSRGWAYSLYEQYF	TGTGCCAGCAGCCGAGGCTGGGCCTACAGCCTCTACGAGCAGTACTTC
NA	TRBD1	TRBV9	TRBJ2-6	CASSVGDRGLTGANVLTF	TGTGCCAGCAGCGTGGGGGACAGGGGTCTGACTGGGGCCAACGTCCTGACTTTC
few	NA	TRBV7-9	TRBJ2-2	CASSLTGITGELFF	TGTGCCAGCAGCTTGACAGGAATCACCGGGGAGCTGTTTTTT
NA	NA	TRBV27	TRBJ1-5	CASSQGYNQPQHF	TGTGCCAGCAGTCAGGGCTACAATCAGCCCCAGCATTTT